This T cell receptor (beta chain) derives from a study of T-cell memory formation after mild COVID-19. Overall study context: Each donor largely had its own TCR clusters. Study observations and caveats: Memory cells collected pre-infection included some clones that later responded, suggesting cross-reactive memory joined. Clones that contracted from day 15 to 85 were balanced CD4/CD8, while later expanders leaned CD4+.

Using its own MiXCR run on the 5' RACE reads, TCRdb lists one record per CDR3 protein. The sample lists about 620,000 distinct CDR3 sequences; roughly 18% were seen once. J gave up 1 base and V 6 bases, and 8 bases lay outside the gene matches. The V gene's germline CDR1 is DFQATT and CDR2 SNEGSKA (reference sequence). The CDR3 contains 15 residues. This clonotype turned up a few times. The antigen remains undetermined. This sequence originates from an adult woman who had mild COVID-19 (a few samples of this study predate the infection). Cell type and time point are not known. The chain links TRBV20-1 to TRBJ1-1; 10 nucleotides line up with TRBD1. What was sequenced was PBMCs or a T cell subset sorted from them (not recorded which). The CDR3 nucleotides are TGCAGTGCGGCATCCCGGGACAGGGGGAACACTGAAGCTTTCTTT. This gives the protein CSAASRDRGNTEAFF.